One sample yielded the 17 T cell receptor beta chains listed below, sequenced in a study of cytomegalovirus exposure and HLA in healthy donors. The PCR was carried out with 60 Vbeta primers and 13 Jbeta primers. The protocol was immunoSEQ multiplex PCR, while the TCRdb copy is restricted to in-frame clones and leaves out a portion. The sample has 83,000 or so clones; around 79% are singletons. Sequenced sample: PBMCs. Receptors originate from a woman between 35 and 50 years old in good health and CMV-seropositive.

The rearrangement joins TRBV7-3 to TRBJ2-6; D call uncertain. Germline CDR1 and CDR2: SGHTA and FQGTGA. Trimming took off 5 bases at V and 4 bases at J, with 9 bases between the two ends. CDR3 size: 14 residues. In DNA form, the CDR3 reads TGTGCCAGCAGCGCGACACCCGGGGCCAACGTCCTGACTTTC. This codes for CASSATPGANVLTF.

Only a few counts were recorded for this clone. The chain employs TRBV30 and TRBJ2-3, with 12 bases matching TRBD2. The germline gives CDR1 GTSNPN, CDR2 SVGIG (reference sequence). Trimming removed 2 bases from V and 3 bases from J; junction bases left unmatched: 3. The CDR3 covers 15 residues. CDR3 bases: TGTGCCTGGAGTCTAGCGGGGGGGTTGACAGATACGCAGTATTTT. Its translation: CAWSLAGGLTDTQYF.

The chain links TRBV7-9 to TRBJ1-5; 7 bases map to TRBD1. Per the germline V gene, CDR1 is SEHNR and CDR2 is FQNEAQ (reference sequence). This CDR3 region has 15 residues. J lost 3 bases, V lost 3 bases, and 5 bases had no gene match. In DNA form, the CDR3 reads TGTGCCAGCAGCTTTGGGGACAGCCCCAATCAGCCCCAGCATTTT. Its protein is CASSFGDSPNQPQHF. The complete variable domain, with remaining parts taken from reference TRBV7-9 and TRBJ1-5, reads DTGVSQNPRHKITKRGQNVTFRCDPISEHNRLYWYRQTLGQGPEFLTYFQNEAQLEKSRLLSDRFSAERPKGSFSTLEIQRTEQGDSAMYLCASSFGDSPNQPQHFGDGTRLSIL.

The chain links TRBV9 to TRBJ1-2, with D perhaps TRBD1 (6 bases). V dropped 4 bases and J dropped 4 bases, with 20 bases sitting between them. CDR3 length: 16 amino acids. CDR1 SGDLS and CDR2 YYNGEE come from the germline V gene. This CDR3 reads CASSLRGGATGYGYTF. The CDR3 DNA reads as TGTGCCAGCAGCTTAAGGGGGGGAGCAACTGGCTATGGCTACACCTTC. The entire variable domain, with the rest obtained from reference TRBV9 and TRBJ1-2, is as follows: DSGVTQTPKHLITATGQRVTLRCSPRSGDLSVYWYQQSLDQGLQFLIQYYNGEERAKGNILERFSAQQFPDLHSELNLSSLELGDSALYFCASSLRGGATGYGYTFGSGTRLTVV.

V and J are TRBV27 and TRBJ2-1; D is unclear. Trimming cost V 2 bases and J 4 bases, with 6 bases left between them. The CDR3 consists of 13 residues. The germline CDR1 and CDR2 sequences are MNHEY and SMNVEV (reference sequence). CDR3 in amino acids: CASSLGKYNEQFF. In DNA, the CDR3 is TGTGCCAGCAGTTTAGGCAAGTACAATGAGCAGTTCTTC.

This clone showed up just a few times. The rearrangement links TRBV7-8 to TRBJ2-1; 7 nucleotides line up with TRBD2. The CDR3 totals 17 residues. Germline CDR1 is SGHVS and CDR2 is FQNEAQ. The V and J ends lost 8 bases and 0 bases, in that order; junction bases with no gene match: 13. CDR3 in DNA: TGTGCCAGCCGGGGCGGGGGTAGCGCGAGCTCCTACAATGAGCAGTTCTTC. This translates into CASRGGGSASSYNEQFF.

This clone came up once. The genes are TRBV29-1 and TRBJ2-1; TRBD1 aligns across 8 bases. The V segment lost 7 bases and the J segment 5 bases; nucleotides outside the gene matches: 4. CDR3 length equals 12 residues. Germline CDR1 reads SQVTM; CDR2 reads ANQGSEA. CDR3 coding DNA: TGCAGCGGTGGGACAGGCAACAATGAGCAGTTCTTC. Translated: CSGGTGNNEQFF.

This rearrangement joins TRBV2 to TRBJ1-3, with 9 bases lining up with TRBD1. This CDR3 has 17 residues. CDR1 and CDR2 from the germline V gene are SNHLY and FYNNEI. With V trimmed by 6 bases and J by 0 bases, 9 bases remained unmatched. CDR3 region: CASRSGTGLSSGNTIYF. The CDR3 DNA reads as TGTGCCAGCAGGTCTGGGACAGGGCTTTCCTCTGGAAACACCATATATTTT.

The chain couples TRBV2 to TRBJ1-1, with no clear D. Trimming left V 5 bases short and J 4 bases short, with 8 bases between. The germline V gene encodes CDR1 SNHLY and CDR2 FYNNEI. The CDR3 has 12 residues. Written as DNA, the CDR3 is TGTGCCAGCAGTCGGGGAAGCACTGAAGCTTTCTTT. It yields the protein CASSRGSTEAFF.

The chain combines TRBV7-9 with TRBJ1-1; perhaps TRBD1 as D (5 bases). CDR1 and CDR2 (germline): SEHNR, FQNEAQ (reference sequence). V was cut by 1 base and J by 0 bases, with 9 bases left in between. The CDR3 totals 15 residues. In DNA form, the CDR3 reads TGTGCCAGCAGCTTAGAGGAGGGGATGAACACTGAAGCTTTCTTT. This sequence encodes CASSLEEGMNTEAFF.

Points on this clone: A junction boundary mismatches the germline segment, possibly from a read error. V is TRBV4-1 and J is TRBJ2-3; TRBD2 agrees at 9 bases. From germline, CDR1 is MGHRA and CDR2 YSYEKL. The CDR3 has 20 amino acids. This CDR3 is CASSQEVPAGGRGPTDMQYF. CDR3 DNA sequence: TGCGCCAGCAGCCAAGAGGTCCCAGCGGGGGGCCGGGGACCCACAGATATGCAGTATTTT.

The chain links TRBV7-2 to TRBJ2-7; 9 bases match TRBD1. Trimming cost V 5 bases and J 2 bases; bases outside gene matches: 7. Germline V gene data show CDR1 as SGHTA and CDR2 as FQGNSA. CDR3 size: 15 residues. CDR3 in amino acids: CASSEGQGKTYEQYF. The CDR3 coding sequence is TGTGCCAGCAGCGAAGGACAGGGGAAAACCTACGAGCAGTACTTC.

The chain is built from TRBV28 and TRBJ2-7; D is perhaps TRBD1 (6 bases). CDR1 MDHEN and CDR2 SYDVKM come from the germline V gene. V lost 3 bases, J lost 3 bases, and 15 bases lay in between. The CDR3 consists of 15 residues. The CDR3 sequence is CASSFTGTPNYEQYF. The CDR3 coding sequence is TGTGCCAGCAGTTTTACCGGGACACCAAACTACGAGCAGTACTTC.

The chain recombines TRBV5-8 with TRBJ2-1; 13 nucleotides match TRBD2. With 5 bases clipped from V and 10 bases from J, the junction kept 12 bases outside the gene matches. CDR1 and CDR2 from the germline V gene are SGHTS and YDEGEE. The CDR3 totals 16 residues. Here the CDR3 DNA reads TGTGCCAGCAGTCTCGCCCGACTAGCGGGAGGCTTAGAGCAGTTCTTC. The encoded protein is CASSLARLAGGLEQFF.

This clone was seen a handful of times. The rearrangement joins TRBV29-1 to TRBJ1-2, with no clear D. Trimming left V 7 bases short and J 4 bases short, with 13 bases between. Germline CDR1 SQVTM, CDR2 ANQGSEA. CDR3 length equals 12 residues. The CDR3, as DNA: TGCAGCGCGCCTGACGGGGTCTATGGCTACACCTTC. Its translation: CSAPDGVYGYTF.

The chain combines TRBV19 with TRBJ1-5; no reliable D call. V was pared by 4 bases and J by 12 bases, with 22 bases between. The CDR3 has 15 residues. Germline V gene data show CDR1 as LNHDA and CDR2 as SQIVND (reference sequence). The DNA for the CDR3 is TGTGCCAGTAGTACCTCAACCTCCGGTGGCAGGCGCCAGCATTTT. Its translation: CASSTSTSGGRRQHF. Full variable domain (remainder filled in from reference TRBV19 and TRBJ1-5): DGGITQSPKYLFRKEGQNVTLSCEQNLNHDAMYWYRQDPGQGLRLIYYSQIVNDFQKGDIAEGYSVSREKKESFPLTVTSAQKNPTAFYLCASSTSTSGGRRQHFGDGTRLSIL.

On this clone itself: Sequence at one end of the junction differs from germline and may be a read error. This chain joins TRBV19 and TRBJ1-1, with unresolved D. The CDR3 runs 13 residues. The germline V gene encodes CDR1 LNHDA and CDR2 SQIVND (reference sequence). In DNA form, the CDR3 reads TGTGCCAGTAACCTGGACGGGAACGCTGAAGCTTTCTTT. Translated, it gives CASNLDGNAEAFF.